Sequencing of this TCR beta chain was carried out in a study of blood T cells in healthy people across ages. Findings and caveats of the study: Nothing was known about donor CMV status, and this possibly confounded expanded clonotype changes. Higher naive T cell percentage went strongly together with higher TCR beta diversity.

CDR1 KGHSH and CDR2 LQKENI come from the germline V gene. Trimming removed 1 base at V and 8 bases at J, with 14 bases between. The CDR3 extends over 15 amino acids. PCR was performed a second time for about 6 to 11 cycles using a sample-barcoded 5' primer and a J-beta primer mix. A template-switch adaptor with 12 random nucleotides tagged each cDNA molecule. From the 5' RACE reads, TCRdb called clonotypes with MiXCR, one entry per CDR3 protein. Seen here are 700,000 or so distinct CDR3 sequences, roughly two fifths observed once, and the top ten hold roughly 30%. A word on this clonotype: Its specificity is not known.

The sample taken for sequencing was blood. The rearrangement joins TRBV18 to TRBJ1-4, with unresolved D. The receptor comes from an older man in good health. The CDR3 region is CASSPRGGGGEKLFF. The CDR3 coding sequence is TGTGCCAGCTCACCACGGGGTGGTGGCGGCGAAAAACTGTTTTTT.